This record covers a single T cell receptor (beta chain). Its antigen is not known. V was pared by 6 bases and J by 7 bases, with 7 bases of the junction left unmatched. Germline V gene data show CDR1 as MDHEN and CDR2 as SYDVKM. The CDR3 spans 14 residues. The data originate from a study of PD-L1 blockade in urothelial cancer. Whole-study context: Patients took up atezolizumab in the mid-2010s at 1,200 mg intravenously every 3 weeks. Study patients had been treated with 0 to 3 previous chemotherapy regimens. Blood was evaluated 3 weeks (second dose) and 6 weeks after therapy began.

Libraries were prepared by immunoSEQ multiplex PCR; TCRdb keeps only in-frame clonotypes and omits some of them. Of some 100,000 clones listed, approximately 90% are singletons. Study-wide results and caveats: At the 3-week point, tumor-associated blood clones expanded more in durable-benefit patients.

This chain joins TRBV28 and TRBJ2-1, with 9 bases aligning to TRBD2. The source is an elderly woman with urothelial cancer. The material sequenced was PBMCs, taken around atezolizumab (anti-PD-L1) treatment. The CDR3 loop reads CASREAGGSNEQFF. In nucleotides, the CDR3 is TGTGCCAGCAGAGAAGCGGGAGGTTCTAATGAGCAGTTCTTC.